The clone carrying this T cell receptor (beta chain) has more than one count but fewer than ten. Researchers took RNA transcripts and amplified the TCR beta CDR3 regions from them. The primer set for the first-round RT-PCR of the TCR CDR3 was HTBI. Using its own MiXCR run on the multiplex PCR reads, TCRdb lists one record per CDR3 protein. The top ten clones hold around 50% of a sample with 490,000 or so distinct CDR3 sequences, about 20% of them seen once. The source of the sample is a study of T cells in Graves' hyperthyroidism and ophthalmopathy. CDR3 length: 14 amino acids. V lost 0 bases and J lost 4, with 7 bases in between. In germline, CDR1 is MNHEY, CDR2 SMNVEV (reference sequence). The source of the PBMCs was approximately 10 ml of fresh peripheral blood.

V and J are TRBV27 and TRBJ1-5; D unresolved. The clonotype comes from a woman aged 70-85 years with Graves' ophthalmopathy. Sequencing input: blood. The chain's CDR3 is CASSLSMGNQPQHF. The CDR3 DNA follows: TGTGCCAGCAGTTTATCGATGGGAAATCAGCCCCAGCATTTT.